One sample yielded the 27 T cell receptor beta chains listed below, sequenced in a study of blood T cell repertoires in COVID-19. Repertoires were generated with immunoSEQ multiplex PCR, while TCRdb's copy carries only in-frame clones and drops some. There are under 250,000 clones in the sample; around 85% occur only once, and roughly 7.9% lies in the top ten. The specimen sequenced was peripheral blood. Source of these receptors: a woman older than 75 with acute or convalescent COVID-19.

The chain links TRBV19 to TRBJ1-5; 10 bases agree with TRBD1. V was clipped by 4 bases and J by 5 bases; unmatched bases: 5. Germline V gene lookup returns CDR1 LNHDA and CDR2 SQIVND (reference sequence). The CDR3 runs 15 residues. As DNA, the CDR3 is TGTGCCAGTAGTACCGACAGGGGGCCAGATCAGCCCCAGCATTTT. It specifies CASSTDRGPDQPQHF.

The chain carries TRBV10-3 and TRBJ2-5, with unresolved D. V lost 7 bases to trimming and J lost 2 bases, with 11 bases between them. The CDR3 extends over 13 amino acids. The germline gives CDR1 ENHRY, CDR2 SYGVKD. In DNA form, the CDR3 reads TGTGCCATCACCCCCTCAGTACAAGAGACCCAGTACTTC. Amino acid sequence: CAITPSVQETQYF.

The CDR3 region is CASSLASGGVNTGELFF. CDR3 DNA sequence: TGCGCCAGCAGCTTGGCTAGCGGGGGGGTCAACACCGGGGAGCTGTTTTTT. V and J are TRBV5-1 and TRBJ2-2; TRBD2 agrees at 12 bases. Germline V gene lookup returns CDR1 SGHRS and CDR2 YFSETQ. The V gene end was trimmed by 0 bases and the J gene end by 2 bases; junction bases not matched to a gene: 2. The CDR3 has 17 amino acids.

The chain carries TRBV7-2 and TRBJ2-3, with 12 bases fitting TRBD2. CDR3 length: 18 amino acids. Germline CDR1 and CDR2: SGHTA and FQGNSA. Trimming at V came to 4 bases and at J to 5 bases, leaving 13 bases not matched to a gene. DNA of the CDR3: TGTGCCAGCAGCTCTAGGAGCCTAGCGGGGGGGTGGGTAGATACGCAGTATTTT. The encoded protein is CASSSRSLAGGWVDTQYF.

This chain links TRBV2 with TRBJ2-7; TRBD2 matches at 9 bases. CDR1 is SNHLY, CDR2 FYNNEI, per germline. V was pared by 7 bases and J by 2 bases, with 3 bases of the junction left unmatched. CDR3 length: 13 amino acids. The DNA for the CDR3 is TGTGCCAGCATTTCTAGCGGGACCTACGAGCAGTACTTC. It encodes CASISSGTYEQYF.

This clone was observed a single time. The chain couples TRBV6-5 to TRBJ2-2; TRBD2 matches 8 bases. The germline gives CDR1 MNHEY, CDR2 SVGAGI. The CDR3 is made up of 15 amino acids. Trimming removed 6 bases from V and 0 bases from J; junction bases left unmatched: 3. This CDR3 is CASRGTRPNTGELFF. DNA of the CDR3: TGTGCCAGCAGGGGGACTAGACCGAACACCGGGGAGCTGTTTTTT.

This chain joins TRBV5-1 and TRBJ1-4, with 8 positions matching TRBD1. Trimming took 4 bases from V and 6 from J; bases not matched to a gene: 5. Germline V gene data show CDR1 as SGHRS and CDR2 as YFSETQ. This CDR3 region has 14 residues. The CDR3 DNA is TGCGCCAGCAGCAATACAGGGGGTGATGAAAAACTGTTTTTT. Amino acid sequence: CASSNTGGDEKLFF.

The gene calls are TRBV10-3 and TRBJ2-5; 8 nucleotides agree with TRBD2. The CDR3 spans 17 residues. After removal of 8 bases from V and 2 bases from J, the junction contained 16 bases not matched to a gene. Per the germline V gene, CDR1 is ENHRY and CDR2 is SYGVKD. CDR3 amino acids: CAILGGLAQAVQETQYF. Here the CDR3 DNA reads TGTGCCATCCTAGGCGGACTAGCCCAGGCGGTACAAGAGACCCAGTACTTC.

The table lists this clone with a few counts. The gene calls are TRBV30 and TRBJ2-2; 8 bases are a match to TRBD2. The J segment lost 3 bases and the V segment lost 3 bases, leaving 9 bases of the junction unmatched. Germline-derived CDR1 and CDR2 are GTSNPN and SVGIG (reference sequence). The CDR3 is 16 residues long. As DNA, the CDR3 is TGTGCCTGGAGGACAAAACCGGGAGGGGACACCGGGGAGCTGTTTTTT. Translation gives CAWRTKPGGDTGELFF.

The CDR3 nucleotides are TGTGCCAGGGGGACAGGTACTCAGCGGAGGGGTTCACCCCTCCACTTT. It specifies CARGTGTQRRGSPLHF. The J gene is TRBJ1-6, the V gene TRBV2; 8 bases align to TRBD1. The CDR3 covers 16 residues. The germline CDR1 and CDR2 sequences are SNHLY and FYNNEI. Trimming at V came to 9 bases and at J to 9 bases, leaving 16 bases not matched to a gene.

This clone appeared a single time. This chain links TRBV5-8 with TRBJ1-1; D uncertain. V lost 0 bases and J lost 2, with 17 bases in between. The CDR3 sequence is 17 residues long. Germline CDR1 is SGHTS and CDR2 is YDEGEE. The DNA for the CDR3 is TGTGCCAGCAGCTTGGCCGGAGGGCCTCCTTCAAACACTGAAGCTTTCTTT. This gives the protein CASSLAGGPPSNTEAFF.

This chain connects TRBV28 to TRBJ1-4; D is perhaps TRBD1 (5 bases). The V end was cut by 6 bases, the J end by 0 bases, with 8 bases between. Germline assignment: CDR1 MDHEN and CDR2 SYDVKM. The CDR3 covers 14 residues. CDR3 sequence (DNA): TGTGCCAGCAGGGGGGGTTCAACTAATGAAAAACTGTTTTTT. Translation: CASRGGSTNEKLFF.

Turning to this clone: This CDR3 is also generated by other DNA sequences in the sample. V is TRBV2 and J is TRBJ1-2; D might be TRBD1 (6 bases). Deletions cut 3 bases from V and 2 bases from J, with 7 bases between. This CDR3 spans 13 amino acids. From germline, CDR1 is SNHLY and CDR2 FYNNEI. The CDR3 region is CASSDQGNYGYTF. The CDR3 DNA is TGTGCCAGCAGTGATCAGGGGAACTATGGCTACACCTTC.

The V call is TRBV9, the J call TRBJ2-3; 7 bases align to TRBD2. The length of the CDR3 is 14 residues. Unmatched junction bases numbered 3, after V lost 0 bases and J lost 5 bases. Germline CDR1 is SGDLS and CDR2 is YYNGEE. CDR3 amino acids: CASSVEGRGDTQYF. In nucleotides, the CDR3 is TGTGCCAGCAGCGTAGAGGGGAGGGGAGATACGCAGTATTTT.

The chain couples TRBV27 to TRBJ1-6, with 10 nucleotides matching TRBD1. Unmatched junction bases numbered 5, after V lost 5 bases and J lost 10 bases. The CDR3 loop spans 14 amino acids. CDR1 is MNHEY, CDR2 SMNVEV, per germline (reference sequence). The CDR3 loop is CASSLLDRGSPLHF. As DNA, the CDR3 is TGTGCCAGCAGTCTCCTGGACAGGGGGTCACCCCTCCACTTT.

The chain joins TRBV29-1 to TRBJ2-7, with TRBD1 as a possible D gene (7 bases). Per germline, CDR1 SQVTM and CDR2 ANQGSEA. This CDR3 spans 13 amino acids. V was shortened by 4 bases and J by 3 bases, with 13 bases between the two germline ends. The CDR3 nucleotides read TGCAGCGTTGTCAGGGGGGATGGCTACGAGCAGTACTTC. It encodes CSVVRGDGYEQYF.

The gene calls are TRBV2 and TRBJ2-5; tentatively, D is TRBD2 (6 bases). The V gene's germline CDR1 is SNHLY and CDR2 FYNNEI. The CDR3 spans 13 residues. The V gene lost 7 bases and the J gene lost 5 bases, with 14 bases spanning the gap. The CDR3 DNA reads TGTGCCAGCACTCGGGGGTTAGAGGAGACCCAGTACTTC. Its translation is CASTRGLEETQYF.

This sequence joins TRBV12-5 and TRBJ1-5; D is ambiguous. The germline V gene encodes CDR1 LGHNT and CDR2 FRNRAP. With 0 bases removed from V and 1 base from J, the gap between germline ends came to 16 bases. This CDR3 is 18 amino acids long. This CDR3 is CASGLVLAGLLSNQPQHF. Written as DNA, the CDR3 is TGTGCTAGTGGTTTGGTACTAGCGGGCCTTTTAAGCAATCAGCCCCAGCATTTT. Together with reference TRBV12-5 and TRBJ1-5, the CDR3 gives the full variable domain: DARVTQTPRHKVTEMGQEVTMRCQPILGHNTVFWYRQTMMQGLELLAYFRNRAPLDDSGMPKDRFSAEMPDATLATLKIQPSEPRDSAVYFCASGLVLAGLLSNQPQHFGDGTRLSIL.

As regards this clone: It is unclear where the CDR3 begins or ends on the DNA, so no DNA is shown, and the CDR3 is as TCRdb lists it. V and J are TRBV1 and TRBJ1-2; TRBD1 is the table's D call, not checked against the DNA. TRBV1 corresponds to a pseudogene. The CDR3 is 14 amino acids in total, end residues counted. CDR3 protein: CTSSWAAGAYGYTF.

This chain joins TRBV7-8 and TRBJ2-5; TRBD2 is a possible D gene (6 bases). The ends were cut back, 1 base at V and 2 bases at J, with 14 bases in the middle. From germline, CDR1 is SGHVS and CDR2 FQNEAQ. The CDR3 extends over 16 amino acids. CDR3 loop: CASSLVPRGVQETQYF. CDR3 coding DNA: TGTGCCAGCAGCTTAGTCCCCCGCGGGGTTCAAGAGACCCAGTACTTC.

The chain carries TRBV27 and TRBJ2-1; 10 bases are shared with TRBD1. Per the germline V gene, CDR1 is MNHEY and CDR2 is SMNVEV (reference sequence). With V trimmed by 0 bases and J by 3 bases, 5 bases remained unmatched. The CDR3 sequence is 17 residues long. CDR3 in DNA: TGTGCCAGCAGTTTATCCACCGGGACAGGGGTCTACAATGAGCAGTTCTTC. Translated, it gives CASSLSTGTGVYNEQFF.

The J gene is TRBJ2-2, the V gene TRBV11-2; 9 bases fit TRBD1. The length of the CDR3 is 16 residues. Trimming at V came to 3 bases and at J to 6 bases, leaving 8 bases not matched to a gene. The germline V gene has CDR1 SGHAT and CDR2 FQNNGV. CDR3 sequence (DNA): TGTGCCAGCAGCTTCCACCCCGGGACAGGGTCCGGGGAGCTGTTTTTT. Residues: CASSFHPGTGSGELFF.

The V and J genes are TRBV28 and TRBJ1-2; D possibly corresponds to TRBD1 (6 bases). The germline V gene has CDR1 MDHEN and CDR2 SYDVKM. V was pared by 5 bases and J by 4 bases, with 8 bases between. CDR3 length: 12 residues. This CDR3 is CASSPTGYGYTF. The CDR3 nucleotides read TGTGCCAGCAGTCCGACAGGCTATGGCTACACCTTC.

The chain recombines TRBV5-1 with TRBJ1-5; no definite D call. Germline CDR1 and CDR2: SGHRS and YFSETQ. There are 15 residues in the CDR3. V lost 1 base to trimming and J lost 4 bases, with 12 bases between them. The CDR3 is CASSLIRRKNQPQHF. For the CDR3, the DNA is TGCGCCAGCAGCTTGATCCGGAGAAAAAATCAGCCCCAGCATTTT.

The J gene is TRBJ2-3, the V gene TRBV10-1; 10 bases map to TRBD2. CDR1 and CDR2 (germline): WNHNN, SYGVQD (reference sequence). CDR3 length: 15 residues. V shed 2 bases, J shed 3 bases, and the junction held 2 bases outside the gene matches. CDR3 sequence reads: CASSEGLAETDTQYF. In DNA form, the CDR3 reads TGCGCCAGCAGTGAGGGACTAGCGGAAACAGATACGCAGTATTTT.

V usage is TRBV18 and J usage is TRBJ2-1; maybe TRBD2 (6 bases). Germline V gene lookup returns CDR1 KGHSH and CDR2 LQKENI. The CDR3 is 14 residues long. V was shortened by 4 bases and J by 6 bases, with 13 bases between the two germline ends. The CDR3 nucleotides are TGTGCCAGCTCACTGGGACTGGGTGTCAATGAGCAGTTCTTC. Translation: CASSLGLGVNEQFF. Full variable domain (outside the CDR3, taken from reference TRBV18 and TRBJ2-1): NAGVMQNPRHLVRRRGQEARLRCSPMKGHSHVYWYRQLPEEGLKFMVYLQKENIIDESGMPKERFSAEFPKEGPSILRIQQVVRGDSAAYFCASSLGLGVNEQFFGPGTRLTVL.

V is TRBV12-3 or TRBV12-4 and J is TRBJ1-6; D uncertain. Trimming took 3 bases from V and 10 from J, leaving 7 bases between them. The CDR3 is made up of 12 amino acids. Here the CDR3 reads CASSLEESPLHF. CDR3 in DNA: TGTGCCAGCAGTTTGGAGGAATCACCCCTCCACTTT.